The sequence of this TCR beta chain was determined in a study of blood T cell repertoires in COVID-19. Looking at the study overall: Both acute and convalescent COVID-19 samples were obtained from the United States, Italy and Spain. PBMCs, B-cell-depleted T cells, or T cells were the source of the cDNA or gDNA that made up the material.

The authors' processing: Estimates of nucleated cell counts were drawn from the amplification of reference gene primers. Generated by immunoSEQ multiplex PCR, the TCRdb table keeps only in-frame clones and is missing some. D and trimming come from the DNA, and the V and J calls and clone size come from that table. This table has roughly 150,000 clones, approximately 82% appearing once. The receptor comes from a woman aged 70-85 years who had recovered from COVID-19. The specimen was peripheral blood.

The CDR3: CASSGGLRGETQYF. The CDR3 region has the DNA TGTGCCAGCAGTGGGGGACTTCGAGGGGAGACCCAGTACTTC. This chain uses TRBV27 with TRBJ2-5; D possibly corresponds to TRBD2 (6 bases). This CDR3 region has 14 residues. The germline gives CDR1 MNHEY, CDR2 SMNVEV (reference sequence). The germline V and J ends were trimmed by 5 bases and 5 bases, with 15 bases remaining between them.